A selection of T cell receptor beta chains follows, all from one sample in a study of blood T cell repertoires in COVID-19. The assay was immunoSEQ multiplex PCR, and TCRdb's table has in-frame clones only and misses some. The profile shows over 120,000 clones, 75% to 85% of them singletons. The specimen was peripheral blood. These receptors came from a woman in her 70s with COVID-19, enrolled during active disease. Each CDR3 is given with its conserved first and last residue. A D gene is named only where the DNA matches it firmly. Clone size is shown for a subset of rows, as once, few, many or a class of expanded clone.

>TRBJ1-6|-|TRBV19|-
TGTGCCAGTAGGTCCGGGACACCTAATTCACCCCTCCACTTT
CASRSGTPNSPLHF
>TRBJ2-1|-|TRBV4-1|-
TGCGCCAGCAGCCCCTGGGGAGAGAGCTCCTACAATGAGCAGTTCTTC
CASSPWGESSYNEQFF
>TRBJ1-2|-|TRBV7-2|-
TGTGCCAGCAGCTTAGCGGGGGCAGGGCATGGCTACACCTTC
CASSLAGAGHGYTF
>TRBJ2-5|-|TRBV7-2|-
TGTGCCAGCAGCCGGGACACTCAAGAGACCCAGTACTTC
CASSRDTQETQYF
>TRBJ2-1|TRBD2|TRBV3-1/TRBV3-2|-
TGTGCCAGCAGCCAGCTAGCGGGGGGCACTGGGCAGTTCTTC
CASSQLAGGTGQFF
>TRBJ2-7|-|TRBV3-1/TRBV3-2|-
TGTGCCAGCAGCCAAGGCGGCGGCCTGAGGCCGTACTTC
CASSQGGGLRPYF
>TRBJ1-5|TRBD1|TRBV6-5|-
TGTGCCAGCCGAAGCCTCCAGGGGGTAGATCAGCCCCAGCATTTT
CASRSLQGVDQPQHF
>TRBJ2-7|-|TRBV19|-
TGTGCCAGTAGTATAGAGAGCGGTCGTACTTCCTACGAGCAGTACTTC
CASSIESGRTSYEQYF
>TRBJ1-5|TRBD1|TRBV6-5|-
TGTGCCAGCAATAGCCGGGACAGTCAATCACAGCCCCAGCATTTT
CASNSRDSQSQPQHF
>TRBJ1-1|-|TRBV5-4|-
TGTGCCAGCAGCTTGGATTCCAGGGTTGCTGAAGCTTTCTTT
CASSLDSRVAEAFF
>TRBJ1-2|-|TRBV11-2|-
TGTGCCAGCAGCATTATACAGGGAGCTGGCTACACCTTC
CASSIIQGAGYTF
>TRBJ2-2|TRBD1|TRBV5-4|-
TGTGCCAGCAGTAACAGGCAGGGGGACACCGGGGAGCTGTTTTTT
CASSNRQGDTGELFF
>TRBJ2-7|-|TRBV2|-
TGTGCCAGCAGTGTTAAATACTGGAGTGGCGAGCAGTACTTC
CASSVKYWSGEQYF
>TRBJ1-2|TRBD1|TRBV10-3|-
TGTGCCATCAGTGAGGGACAGGGGCTTGGCTACACCTTC
CAISEGQGLGYTF
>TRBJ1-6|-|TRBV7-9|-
TGTGCCAGCAGCTCCCCCCTCGGGGATTCACCCCTCCACTTT
CASSSPLGDSPLHF
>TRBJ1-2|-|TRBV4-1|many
TGCGCCAGCAGCCAAGATGGGGGGACCAACTATGGCTACACCTTC
CASSQDGGTNYGYTF
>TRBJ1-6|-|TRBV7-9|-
TGTGCCAGCAGCTTATTCCAGGGTGCTTCACCCCTCCACTTT
CASSLFQGASPLHF
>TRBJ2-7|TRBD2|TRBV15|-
TGTGCCACCAGCGCGGGGAGGGGTTTTTCCTACGAGCAGTACTTC
CATSAGRGFSYEQYF
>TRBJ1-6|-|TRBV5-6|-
TGTGCCAGCAGCCTAGGGAGGGGAATGGGGAATTCACCCCTCCACTTT
CASSLGRGMGNSPLHF
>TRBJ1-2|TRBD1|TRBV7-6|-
TGTGCCAGCAGTCCGACAGGGAACTATGGCTACACCTTC
CASSPTGNYGYTF
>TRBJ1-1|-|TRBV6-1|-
TGTGCCAGCAGTGACGGGGGGCGAGGGGACACTGAAGCTTTCTTT
CASSDGGRGDTEAFF
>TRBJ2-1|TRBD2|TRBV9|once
TGTGCCAGCAGCGCCCATTCGACTAGCGGGGGGTATGAGCAGTTCTTC
CASSAHSTSGGYEQFF
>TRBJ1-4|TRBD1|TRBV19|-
TGTGCCAGTACCTCGGACAGGGGCGCCACTAATGAAAAACTGTTTTTT
CASTSDRGATNEKLFF
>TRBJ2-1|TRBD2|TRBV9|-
TGTGCCAGCAGCGTAGCGGGACTAGTTGGCTATGAGCAGTTCTTC
CASSVAGLVGYEQFF
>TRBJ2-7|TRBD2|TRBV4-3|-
TGCGCCAGCAGCCACGTAGCGGGGGGGCCAAGCGAGCAGTACTTC
CASSHVAGGPSEQYF
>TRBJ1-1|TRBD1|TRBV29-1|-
TGCAGCGTTGAGGGGGGGACAGGGACAGCTTTCTTT
CSVEGGTGTAFF
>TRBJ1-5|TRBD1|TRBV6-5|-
TGTGCCAGCCGAACCCAGGGGGTTGGTCAGCCCCAGCATTTT
CASRTQGVGQPQHF
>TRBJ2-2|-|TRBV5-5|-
TGTGCCAGCAGCCCTACAGCTAACACCGGGGAGCTGTTTTTT
CASSPTANTGELFF
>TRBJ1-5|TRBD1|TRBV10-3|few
TGTGCCAGTCGACAGGGTCGGGAGCCCCAGCATTTT
CASRQGREPQHF
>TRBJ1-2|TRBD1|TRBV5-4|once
TGTGCCAGCAGCTTGCGCAGGGGGCCCTATGGCTACACCTTC
CASSLRRGPYGYTF
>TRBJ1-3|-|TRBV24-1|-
TGTGCCACCCCGTATTCTGGAAACACCATATATTTT
CATPYSGNTIYF
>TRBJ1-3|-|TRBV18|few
TGTGCCAGCTCACCCCAAGGGGGCTCTGGAAACACCATATATTTT
CASSPQGGSGNTIYF
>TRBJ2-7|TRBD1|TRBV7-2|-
TGTGCCAGCAGCTTGTGGGGACAGTACGAGCAGTACTTC
CASSLWGQYEQYF
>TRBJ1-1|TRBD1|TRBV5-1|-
TGCGCCAGCAGCTTGGACCCGGGACAGGTGAACACTGAAGCTTTCTTT
CASSLDPGQVNTEAFF
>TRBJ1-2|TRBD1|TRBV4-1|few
TGCGCCAGCAGCCCAGGGGGCCGATTTGGTAGCTACACCTTC
CASSPGGRFGSYTF
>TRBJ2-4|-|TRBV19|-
TGTGCCAGTAGTATAGGAGACTTGATAGCCAAAAACATTCAGTACTTC
CASSIGDLIAKNIQYF
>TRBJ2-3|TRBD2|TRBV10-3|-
TGTGCCATCAGTGAGTCTCGGACTAGCGGGGGCCTATCCACAGATACGCAGTATTTT
CAISESRTSGGLSTDTQYF
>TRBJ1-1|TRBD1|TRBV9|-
TGTGCCAGCAGCGCATTAGGGACAGAGAACACTGAAGCTTTCTTT
CASSALGTENTEAFF
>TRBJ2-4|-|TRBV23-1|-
TGCGCCAGCAGTCGAAGGGGAAGGGCCAAAAACATTCAGTACTTC
CASSRRGRAKNIQYF
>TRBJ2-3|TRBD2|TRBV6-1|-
TGTGCCAGCAGTGAAGGCAGCGGGGGTCAAGATACGCAGTATTTT
CASSEGSGGQDTQYF
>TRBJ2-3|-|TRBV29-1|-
TGCAGCGTTGAGACTGCGGGGTTTGCAGATACGCAGTATTTT
CSVETAGFADTQYF
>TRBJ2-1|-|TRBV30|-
TGTGCCTGGACCCACTCCTACAATGAGCAGTTCTTC
CAWTHSYNEQFF
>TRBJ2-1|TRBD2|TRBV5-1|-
TGCGCCAGCAGCTTGCCTCTAGCGGGCTCCTACAATGAGCAGTTCTTC
CASSLPLAGSYNEQFF
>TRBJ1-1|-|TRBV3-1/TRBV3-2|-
TGTGCCAGCAGCCAAGATAGGGCCAGGGCGGGGGGAGCTTTCTTT
CASSQDRARAGGAFF
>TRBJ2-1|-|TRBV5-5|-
TGTGCCAGCAGCTTGATTCAAGCCAATGAGCAGTTCTTC
CASSLIQANEQFF
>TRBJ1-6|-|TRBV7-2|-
TGTGCCAGCAGCTTAGAGCACAATTCACCCCTCCACTTT
CASSLEHNSPLHF
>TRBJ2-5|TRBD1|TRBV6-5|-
TGTGCCAGCAGTACCCCAGGGGGAGAGACCCAGTACTTC
CASSTPGGETQYF
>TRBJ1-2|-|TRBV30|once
TGTGCCTGGAGTGGGGGGGGACGCACGTATGGCTACACCTTC
CAWSGGGRTYGYTF
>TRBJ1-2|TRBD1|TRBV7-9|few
TGTGCCAGCAGCTTCAGGGGGCAGGAAGGCTACACCTTC
CASSFRGQEGYTF
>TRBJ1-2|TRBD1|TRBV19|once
TGTGCCAGTAGTAGGGGTGACAGGGGCTATGGCTACACCTTC
CASSRGDRGYGYTF
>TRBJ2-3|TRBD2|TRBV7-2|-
TGTGCCAGCAGCTCTAGTAGGAGCCCCGGGACTAGCTCAGATACGCAGTATTTT
CASSSSRSPGTSSDTQYF
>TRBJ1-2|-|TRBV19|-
TGTGCCAGTAGTAAATCAGGGGCAACTAACTATGGCTACACCTTC
CASSKSGATNYGYTF